The next 21 T cell receptor beta chains were all read from a single sample in a study of neurological immune-mediated disorders. TCRdb reprocessed the 5' RACE reads with MiXCR, giving one entry per CDR3 protein. This sample has 71,000 or so distinct CDR3 sequences, with around 15% found just once. Time point reported: longitudinal time-point 1 (baseline). Sequencing input: PBMCs. The source of these receptors is a female donor with HTLV-1-associated myelopathy (HAM/TSP).

This clonotype is medium-sized (0.01 to 0.1%) within its sample. This sequence joins TRBV5-1 and TRBJ2-1, with D tentatively TRBD2 (7 bases). The ends were cut back, 2 bases at V and 7 bases at J, with 13 bases in the middle. CDR1 and CDR2 (germline): SGHRS, YFSETQ. The CDR3 covers 14 residues. CDR3 loop: CASSFLGGANEQFF. As DNA, the CDR3 is TGCGCCAGCAGCTTCTTGGGGGGGGCGAATGAGCAGTTCTTC.

This clonotype was counted at least ten times. V is TRBV2 and J is TRBJ1-6; TRBD1 matches 10 bases. The V gene end was trimmed by 6 bases and the J gene end by 4 bases; junction bases not matched to a gene: 3. Germline V gene data show CDR1 as SNHLY and CDR2 as FYNNEI. The CDR3 contains 15 residues. Here the CDR3 DNA reads TGTGCCAGCAGCCCGGGACAGGGGTATAATTCACCCCTCCACTTT. This codes for CASSPGQGYNSPLHF.

In its sample, this clonotype was seen many times. V usage is TRBV5-1 and J usage is TRBJ2-5; 15 bases agree with TRBD2. Trimming cost V 3 bases and J 5 bases; bases outside gene matches: 8. The CDR3 loop spans 17 amino acids. Germline CDR1 and CDR2: SGHRS and YFSETQ. In nucleotides, the CDR3 is TGCGCCAGCAGCTCCGGGACTAGCGGGGGGCTTAGGGAGACCCAGTACTTC. It encodes CASSSGTSGGLRETQYF. Together with reference TRBV5-1 and TRBJ2-5, the CDR3 gives the full variable domain: KAGVTQTPRYLIKTRGQQVTLSCSPISGHRSVSWYQQTPGQGLQFLFEYFSETQRNKGNFPGRFSGRQFSNSRSEMNVSTLELGDSALYLCASSSGTSGGLRETQYFGPGTRLLVL.

This clonotype was seen ten or more times. The chain is built from TRBV20-1 and TRBJ2-3; 10 nucleotides match TRBD2. The germline CDR1 and CDR2 sequences are DFQATT and SNEGSKA (reference sequence). The CDR3 is 17 residues long. The junction had 15 bases not matched to a gene; V was cut back by 3 bases and J by 6 bases. Written as DNA, the CDR3 is TGCAGTGCTAGTGTTTTAGAGCGGGGGGGCCAAAGTGATACGCAGTATTTT. Amino acids: CSASVLERGGQSDTQYF.

This clonotype was seen at least ten times. The CDR3 nucleotides are TGTGCCAGCAGCTTAGAGTACTTCCAAGAGACCCAGTACTTC. Protein product: CASSLEYFQETQYF. This rearrangement joins TRBV11-1 to TRBJ2-5; D not certain. Germline V gives CDR1 SGHAT, CDR2 FQDESV (reference sequence). V was trimmed by 1 base and J by 1 base, leaving 7 bases between them. The CDR3 loop spans 14 amino acids.

This clonotype was seen only a few times. In nucleotides, the CDR3 is TGTGCCAGCAGCTCTGCACCGAGCTCCTACAATGAGCAGTTCTTC. This encodes CASSSAPSSYNEQFF. The chain links TRBV5-5 to TRBJ2-1, with D unresolved. V gave up 3 bases and J gave up 0 bases, with 10 bases separating them. CDR1 is SGHKS, CDR2 YYEKEE, per germline (reference sequence). The CDR3 has 15 amino acids.

This clonotype was found a few times. The rearrangement joins TRBV7-8 to TRBJ2-3; maybe TRBD2 (5 bases). Trimming left V 5 bases short and J 0 bases short, with 21 bases between. Germline-derived CDR1 and CDR2 are SGHVS and FQNEAQ. This CDR3 region has 18 residues. Written as DNA, the CDR3 is TGTGCCAGCAGCCCTATCCCCCCCGCGGCGGGTAGCACAGATACGCAGTATTTT. Amino acid sequence: CASSPIPPAAGSTDTQYF.

This clonotype was counted many times. This CDR3 reads CASSLYGASWAHEQFF. Written as DNA, the CDR3 is TGCGCCAGCAGCTTGTACGGGGCTAGCTGGGCCCATGAGCAGTTCTTC. The V gene is TRBV5-1, the J gene TRBJ2-1, with D perhaps being TRBD1 or TRBD2 (5 bases each). CDR3 size: 16 residues. Trimming took off 1 base at V and 8 bases at J, with 19 bases between the two ends. Germline CDR1 is SGHRS and CDR2 is YFSETQ.

This clonotype has a handful of counts. V usage is TRBV18 and J usage is TRBJ2-7; D is undetermined. This CDR3 is built from 13 residues. V was shortened by 4 bases and J by 3 bases, with 10 bases between the two germline ends. CDR1 is KGHSH and CDR2 is LQKENI in the germline V gene. The CDR3 DNA reads as TGTGCCAGCTCACGGACCGCGCACTACGAGCAGTACTTC. Protein sequence: CASSRTAHYEQYF.

This clonotype came up many times. V usage is TRBV5-1 and J usage is TRBJ2-5, with TRBD2 matching over 11 bases. V was pared by 4 bases and J by 4 bases, with 3 bases of the junction left unmatched. Germline CDR1 is SGHRS and CDR2 is YFSETQ. This CDR3 is built from 14 residues. The CDR3 coding sequence is TGCGCCAGCAGCAGTAGCGGGGGGGCAGAGACCCAGTACTTC. Translated: CASSSSGGAETQYF. Complete variable domain (other parts from reference TRBV5-1 and TRBJ2-5): KAGVTQTPRYLIKTRGQQVTLSCSPISGHRSVSWYQQTPGQGLQFLFEYFSETQRNKGNFPGRFSGRQFSNSRSEMNVSTLELGDSALYLCASSSSGGAETQYFGPGTRLLVL.

The V and J genes are TRBV20-1 and TRBJ2-1; unclear D gene. The CDR3 is 14 residues long. Germline assignment: CDR1 DFQATT and CDR2 SNEGSKA (reference sequence). Trimming left V 3 bases short and J 5 bases short, with 14 bases between. The CDR3, as DNA: TGCAGTGCTAGCGATCCTGCGCGGAACAATGAGCAGTTCTTC. Its protein product is CSASDPARNNEQFF.

In its sample, this clonotype was seen once. J is TRBJ1-1 and V is TRBV6-5, with D tentatively TRBD1 (6 bases). The germline V gene encodes CDR1 MNHEY and CDR2 SVGAGI. V shed 2 bases and J shed 3 bases, with 10 bases lying between them. The CDR3 is made up of 14 amino acids. CDR3 sequence: CASSYEGGYTEAFF. The CDR3 region has the DNA TGTGCCAGCAGTTACGAGGGGGGGTACACTGAAGCTTTCTTT.

This clonotype was counted only a few times. This chain uses TRBV5-1 with TRBJ1-6, with 7 bases matching TRBD1. The V gene's germline CDR1 is SGHRS and CDR2 YFSETQ. Trimming at V came to 5 bases and at J to 3 bases, leaving 11 bases not matched to a gene. The CDR3 is 17 residues long. The CDR3, as DNA: TGCGCCAGCAGAAAAGAAATTGGACAGGACTATAATTCACCCCTCCACTTT. It translates to CASRKEIGQDYNSPLHF.

This clonotype was seen at least ten times. This sequence joins TRBV7-9 and TRBJ2-6; 8 bases are shared with TRBD1. CDR1 and CDR2 from the germline V gene are SEHNR and FQNEAQ (reference sequence). V lost 6 bases, J lost 0 bases, and 4 bases stayed unmatched. The CDR3 covers 16 residues. CDR3 residues: CASRDTGGSGANVLTF. Here the CDR3 DNA reads TGTGCCAGCAGAGACACAGGGGGCTCTGGGGCCAACGTCCTGACTTTC.

This clonotype was seen repeatedly, ten times or more. This chain uses TRBV28 with TRBJ1-1; D is ambiguous. The CDR3 sequence is 13 residues long. V was shortened by 6 bases and J by 1 base, with 9 bases between the two germline ends. Germline-derived CDR1 and CDR2 are MDHEN and SYDVKM. The CDR3 DNA sequence: TGTGCCAGCAGACGTGACGGGAACACTGAAGCTTTCTTT. It specifies CASRRDGNTEAFF.

At least ten counts were recorded for this clonotype. The chain links TRBV13 to TRBJ2-1; 12 bases map to TRBD2. CDR3 length: 16 residues. CDR1 and CDR2 from the germline V gene are PRHDT and FYEKMQ (reference sequence). V shed 5 bases, J shed 4 bases, and the junction held 6 bases outside the gene matches. CDR3 nucleotide sequence: TGTGCCAGCAGCCCGCGACTAGCGGGGGTGTACAATGAGCAGTTCTTC. Translated: CASSPRLAGVYNEQFF. The full variable domain, in which reference TRBV13 and TRBJ2-1 provide the parts outside the CDR3, is AAGVIQSPRHLIKEKRETATLKCYPIPRHDTVYWYQQGPGQDPQFLISFYEKMQSDKGSIPDRFSAQQFSDYHSELNMSSLELGDSALYFCASSPRLAGVYNEQFFGPGTRLTVL.

This clonotype has ten or more counts. CDR3: CATSRDRSNEKLFF. In DNA, the CDR3 is TGTGCCACCAGCAGAGACAGGTCTAATGAAAAACTGTTTTTT. The chain joins TRBV15 to TRBJ1-4; no clear D. Germline V gene lookup returns CDR1 LNHNV and CDR2 YYDKDF (reference sequence). CDR3 size: 14 residues. The ends were cut back, 0 bases at V and 3 bases at J, with 5 bases in the middle.

The genes are TRBV5-4 and TRBJ2-2; D possibly uses TRBD1 or TRBD2 (5 bases each). This CDR3 has 16 residues. Germline V CDR1 and CDR2: SGHNT, YYREEE (reference sequence). The germline V and J ends were trimmed by 4 bases and 5 bases, with 18 bases remaining between them. The CDR3 coding sequence is TGTGCCAGCAGCCGCACCGGGGCCACGACGACCGGGGAGCTGTTTTTT. Protein sequence: CASSRTGATTTGELFF.

This clonotype showed up just a few times. The chain joins TRBV12-3 or TRBV12-4 to TRBJ2-2; D might be TRBD1 (6 bases). The CDR3 totals 16 residues. V was clipped by 5 bases and J by 1 base, with 14 bases between them. CDR3 in DNA: TGTGCCAGCAGTCAAACAGGGTCCCAGAACACCGGGGAGCTGTTTTTT. Amino acid sequence: CASSQTGSQNTGELFF.

This clonotype has at least ten counts. The chain is built from TRBV10-3 and TRBJ2-2, with a tentative D call TRBD1 (6 bases). This CDR3 has 14 amino acids. V dropped 7 bases and J dropped 1 base, with 10 bases sitting between them. Germline V gene lookup returns CDR1 ENHRY and CDR2 SYGVKD. CDR3 sequence (DNA): TGTGCCATCACTCAAGGGGGGAACACCGGGGAGCTGTTTTTT. This encodes CAITQGGNTGELFF.

Many counts were recorded for this clonotype. V gene TRBV10-3 combines with J gene TRBJ2-7, with 8 nucleotides matching TRBD1. CDR3 length equals 13 residues. J was trimmed by 5 bases and V by 4 bases; bases with no gene match: 4. In germline, CDR1 is ENHRY, CDR2 SYGVKD. CDR3 protein: CAISGTGLHEQYF. The CDR3 DNA reads TGTGCCATCAGTGGGACAGGGCTACACGAGCAGTACTTC.